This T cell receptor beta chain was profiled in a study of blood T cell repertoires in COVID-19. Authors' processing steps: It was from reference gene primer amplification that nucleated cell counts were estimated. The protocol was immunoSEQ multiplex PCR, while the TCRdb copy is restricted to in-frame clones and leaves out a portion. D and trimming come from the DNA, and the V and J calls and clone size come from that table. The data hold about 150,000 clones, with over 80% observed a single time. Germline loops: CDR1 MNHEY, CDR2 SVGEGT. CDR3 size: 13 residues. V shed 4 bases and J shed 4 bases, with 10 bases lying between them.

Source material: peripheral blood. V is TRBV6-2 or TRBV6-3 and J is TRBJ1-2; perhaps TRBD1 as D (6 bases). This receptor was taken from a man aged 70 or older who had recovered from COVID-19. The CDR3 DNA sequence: TGTGCCAGCAGTTCCGGGACACGCTATGGCTACACCTTC. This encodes CASSSGTRYGYTF.